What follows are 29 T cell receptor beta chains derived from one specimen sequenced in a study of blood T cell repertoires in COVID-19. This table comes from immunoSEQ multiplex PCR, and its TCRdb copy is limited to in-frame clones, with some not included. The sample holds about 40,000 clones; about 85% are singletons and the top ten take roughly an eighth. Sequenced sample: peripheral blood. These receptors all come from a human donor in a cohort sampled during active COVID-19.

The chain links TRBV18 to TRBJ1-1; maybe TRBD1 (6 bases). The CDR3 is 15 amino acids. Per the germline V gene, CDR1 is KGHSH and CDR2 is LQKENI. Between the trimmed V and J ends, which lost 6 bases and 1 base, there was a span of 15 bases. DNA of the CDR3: TGTGCCAGCTCCTCCGTACAGGGTGGGAACACTGAAGCTTTCTTT. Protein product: CASSSVQGGNTEAFF.

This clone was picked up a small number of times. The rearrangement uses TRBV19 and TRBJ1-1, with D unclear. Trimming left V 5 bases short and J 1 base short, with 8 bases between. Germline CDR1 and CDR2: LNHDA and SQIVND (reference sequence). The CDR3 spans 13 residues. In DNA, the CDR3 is TGTGCCAGTAGTGCCGCGGGGAACACTGAAGCTTTCTTT. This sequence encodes CASSAAGNTEAFF.

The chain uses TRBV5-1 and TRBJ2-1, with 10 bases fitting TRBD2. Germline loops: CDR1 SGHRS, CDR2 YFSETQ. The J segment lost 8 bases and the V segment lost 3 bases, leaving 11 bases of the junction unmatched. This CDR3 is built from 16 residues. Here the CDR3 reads CASSWGAGGPNDEQFF. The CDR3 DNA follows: TGCGCCAGCAGCTGGGGAGCGGGGGGGCCGAACGATGAGCAGTTCTTC.

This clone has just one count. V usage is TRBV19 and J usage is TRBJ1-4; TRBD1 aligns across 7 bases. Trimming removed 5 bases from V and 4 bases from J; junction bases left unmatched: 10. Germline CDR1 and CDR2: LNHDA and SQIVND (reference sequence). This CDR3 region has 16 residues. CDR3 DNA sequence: TGTGCCAGTAGTGGACTGACAGGGATCGGTAATGAAAAACTGTTTTTT. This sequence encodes CASSGLTGIGNEKLFF.

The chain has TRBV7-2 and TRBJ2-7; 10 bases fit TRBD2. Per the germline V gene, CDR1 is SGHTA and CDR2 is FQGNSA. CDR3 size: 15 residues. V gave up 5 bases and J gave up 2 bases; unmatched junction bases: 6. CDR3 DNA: TGTGCCAGCAGCCCCCAGCGGGGGGGCGCCTACGAGCAGTACTTC. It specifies CASSPQRGGAYEQYF. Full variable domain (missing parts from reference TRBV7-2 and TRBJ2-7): GAGVSQSPSNKVTEKGKDVELRCDPISGHTALYWYRQSLGQGLEFLIYFQGNSAPDKSGLPSDRFSAERTGGSVSTLTIQRTQQEDSAVYLCASSPQRGGAYEQYFGPGTRLTVT.

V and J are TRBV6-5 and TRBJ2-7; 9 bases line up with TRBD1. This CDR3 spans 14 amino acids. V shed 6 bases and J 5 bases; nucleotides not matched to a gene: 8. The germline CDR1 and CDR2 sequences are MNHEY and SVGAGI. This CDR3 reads CASRQGALVNEQYF. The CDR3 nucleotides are TGTGCCAGCAGACAGGGGGCATTAGTTAACGAGCAGTACTTC.

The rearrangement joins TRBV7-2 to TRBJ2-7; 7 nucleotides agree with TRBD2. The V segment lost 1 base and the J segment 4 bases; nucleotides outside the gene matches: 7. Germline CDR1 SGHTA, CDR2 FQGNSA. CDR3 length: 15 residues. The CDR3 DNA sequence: TGTGCCAGCAGCTTAGTGGACGGGGGGAGGTACGAGCAGTACTTC. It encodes CASSLVDGGRYEQYF. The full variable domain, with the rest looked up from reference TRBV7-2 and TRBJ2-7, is GAGVSQSPSNKVTEKGKDVELRCDPISGHTALYWYRQSLGQGLEFLIYFQGNSAPDKSGLPSDRFSAERTGGSVSTLTIQRTQQEDSAVYLCASSLVDGGRYEQYFGPGTRLTVT.

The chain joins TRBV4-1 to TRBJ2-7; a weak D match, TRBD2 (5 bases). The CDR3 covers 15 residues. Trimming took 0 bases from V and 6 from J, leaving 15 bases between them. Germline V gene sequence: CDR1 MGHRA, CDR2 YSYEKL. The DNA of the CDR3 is TGCGCCAGCAGCCAAGATGGGCAGGTGGCGGGCGAGCAGTACTTC. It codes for CASSQDGQVAGEQYF.

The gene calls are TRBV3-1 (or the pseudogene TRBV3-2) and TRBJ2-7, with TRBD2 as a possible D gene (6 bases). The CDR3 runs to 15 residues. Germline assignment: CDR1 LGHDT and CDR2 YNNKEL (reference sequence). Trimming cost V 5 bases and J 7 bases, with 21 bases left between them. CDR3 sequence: CASSSTAGKEGEQYF. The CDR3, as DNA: TGTGCCAGCAGCTCAACCGCCGGGAAGGAGGGAGAGCAGTACTTC.

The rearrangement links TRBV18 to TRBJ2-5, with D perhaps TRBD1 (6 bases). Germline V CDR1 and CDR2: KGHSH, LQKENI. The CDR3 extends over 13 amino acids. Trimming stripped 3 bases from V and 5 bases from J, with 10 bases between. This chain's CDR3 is CASSPGHRETQYF. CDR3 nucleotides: TGTGCCAGCTCACCGGGACACCGGGAGACCCAGTACTTC.

CDR3 DNA: TGTGCCAGCAGCCCATCGCCGCAAGATACAACCCGTTCACCCCTCCACTTT. As protein: CASSPSPQDTTRSPLHF. The gene calls are TRBV9 and TRBJ1-6; D unresolved. The CDR3 is made up of 17 amino acids. Looked up from germline, CDR1 is SGDLS and CDR2 is YYNGEE. Trimming pared 4 bases from V and 9 bases from J, leaving 23 bases between. The complete variable domain, with remaining parts taken from reference TRBV9 and TRBJ1-6, reads DSGVTQTPKHLITATGQRVTLRCSPRSGDLSVYWYQQSLDQGLQFLIQYYNGEERAKGNILERFSAQQFPDLHSELNLSSLELGDSALYFCASSPSPQDTTRSPLHFGNGTRLTVT.

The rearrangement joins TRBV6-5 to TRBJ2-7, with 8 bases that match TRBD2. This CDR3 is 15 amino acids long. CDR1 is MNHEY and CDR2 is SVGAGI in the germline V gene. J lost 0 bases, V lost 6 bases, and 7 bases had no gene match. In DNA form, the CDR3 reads TGTGCCAGCAGGCCCGGGAGGGCCACCTCCTACGAGCAGTACTTC. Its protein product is CASRPGRATSYEQYF.

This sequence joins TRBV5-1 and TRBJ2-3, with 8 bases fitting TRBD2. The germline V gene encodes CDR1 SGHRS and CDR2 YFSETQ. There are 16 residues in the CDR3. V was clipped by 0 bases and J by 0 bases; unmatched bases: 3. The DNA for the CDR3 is TGCGCCAGCAGCTTGGCGGCTAGCGGGAGCACAGATACGCAGTATTTT. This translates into CASSLAASGSTDTQYF.

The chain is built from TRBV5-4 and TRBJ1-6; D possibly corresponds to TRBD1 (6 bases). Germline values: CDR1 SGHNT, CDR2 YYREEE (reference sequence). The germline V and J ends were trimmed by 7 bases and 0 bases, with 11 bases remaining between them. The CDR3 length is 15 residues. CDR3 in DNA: TGTGCCAGCGCGGACAGTATCTCCTATAATTCACCCCTCCACTTT. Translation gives CASADSISYNSPLHF.

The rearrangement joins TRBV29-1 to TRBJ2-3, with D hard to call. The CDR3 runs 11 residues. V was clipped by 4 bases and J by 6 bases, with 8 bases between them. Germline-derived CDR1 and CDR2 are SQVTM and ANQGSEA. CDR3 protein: CSVGVQDTQYF. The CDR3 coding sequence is TGCAGCGTTGGGGTACAGGATACGCAGTATTTT.

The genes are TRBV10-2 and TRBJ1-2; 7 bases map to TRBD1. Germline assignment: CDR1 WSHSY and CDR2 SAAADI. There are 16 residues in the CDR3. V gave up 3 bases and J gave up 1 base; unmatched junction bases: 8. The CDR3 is CASSDSIGQDNYGYTF. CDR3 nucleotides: TGCGCCAGCAGTGACTCGATAGGACAGGATAACTATGGCTACACCTTC.

The DNA of the CDR3 is TGCGCCAGCAGCCCCTGGGGAGGGATAGGGAATCAGCCCCAGCATTTT. Its protein is CASSPWGGIGNQPQHF. This rearrangement joins TRBV5-1 to TRBJ1-5; D gene unclear. V lost 4 bases, J lost 4 bases, and 18 bases lay in between. The germline V gene encodes CDR1 SGHRS and CDR2 YFSETQ. The CDR3 extends over 16 amino acids.

The CDR3 spells CASSWAGTYNEQFF. In DNA form, the CDR3 reads TGTGCCAGCAGTTGGGCGGGGACCTACAATGAGCAGTTCTTC. V is TRBV6-2 or TRBV6-3 and J is TRBJ2-1, with D perhaps TRBD2 (6 bases). Trimming stripped 4 bases from V and 2 bases from J, with 9 bases between. CDR3 length: 14 residues. Germline assignment: CDR1 MNHEY and CDR2 SVGEGT.

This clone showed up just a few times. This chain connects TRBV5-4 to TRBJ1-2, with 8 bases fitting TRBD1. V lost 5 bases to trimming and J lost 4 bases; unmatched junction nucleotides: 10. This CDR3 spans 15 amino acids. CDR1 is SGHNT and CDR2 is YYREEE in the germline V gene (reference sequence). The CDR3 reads CASRTGQELIYGYTF. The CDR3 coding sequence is TGTGCCAGCAGGACGGGACAGGAATTGATCTATGGCTACACCTTC.

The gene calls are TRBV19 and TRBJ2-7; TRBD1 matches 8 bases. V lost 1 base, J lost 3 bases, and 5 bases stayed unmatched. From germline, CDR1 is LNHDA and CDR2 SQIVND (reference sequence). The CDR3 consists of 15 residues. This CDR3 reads CASSIGTGTVYEQYF. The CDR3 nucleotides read TGTGCCAGTAGTATAGGGACAGGGACTGTCTACGAGCAGTACTTC.

The CDR3 DNA reads TGTGCCAGCAGTTTAAACCTAGCGGGGGCCTACAATGAGCAGTTCTTC. Protein: CASSLNLAGAYNEQFF. This chain connects TRBV27 to TRBJ2-1; 10 nucleotides line up with TRBD2. The CDR3 runs to 16 residues. Germline V CDR1 and CDR2: MNHEY, SMNVEV (reference sequence). The junction had 3 bases not matched to a gene; V was cut back by 2 bases and J by 2 bases.

The DNA of the CDR3 is TGTGCCATCAGCCAAGTGCTCCAGGGGGGATCACCCCTCCACTTT. Amino acid sequence: CAISQVLQGGSPLHF. This sequence joins TRBV10-3 and TRBJ1-6; 7 bases match TRBD1. V was clipped by 6 bases and J by 10 bases; unmatched bases: 12. This CDR3 has 15 amino acids. Germline V CDR1 and CDR2: ENHRY, SYGVKD.

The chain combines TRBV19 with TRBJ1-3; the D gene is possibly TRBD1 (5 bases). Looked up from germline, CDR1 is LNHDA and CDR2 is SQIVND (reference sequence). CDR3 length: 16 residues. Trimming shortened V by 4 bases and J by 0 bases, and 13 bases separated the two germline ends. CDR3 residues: CASSTIQVNSGNTIYF. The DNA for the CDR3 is TGTGCCAGTAGTACAATACAGGTCAACTCTGGAAACACCATATATTTT.

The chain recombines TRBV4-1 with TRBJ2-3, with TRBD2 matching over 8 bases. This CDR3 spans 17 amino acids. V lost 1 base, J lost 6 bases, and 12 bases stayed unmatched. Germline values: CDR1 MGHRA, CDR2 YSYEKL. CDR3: CASSQGLPGSGGDTQYF. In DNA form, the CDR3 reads TGCGCCAGCAGCCAAGGTCTGCCCGGCTCGGGGGGGGATACGCAGTATTTT.

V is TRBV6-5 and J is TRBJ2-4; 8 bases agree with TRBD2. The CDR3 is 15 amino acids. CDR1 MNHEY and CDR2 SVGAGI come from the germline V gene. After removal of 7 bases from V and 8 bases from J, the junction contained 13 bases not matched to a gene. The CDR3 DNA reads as TGTGCCAGCATGAAACGAACGGGGGGGCCTGACATTCAGTACTTC. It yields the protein CASMKRTGGPDIQYF.

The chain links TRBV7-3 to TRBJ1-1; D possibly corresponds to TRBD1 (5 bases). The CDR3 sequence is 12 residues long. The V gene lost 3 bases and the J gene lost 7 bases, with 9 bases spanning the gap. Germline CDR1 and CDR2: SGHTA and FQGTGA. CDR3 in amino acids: CASSFPGGEAFF. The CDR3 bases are TGTGCCAGCAGCTTTCCGGGGGGTGAAGCTTTCTTT.

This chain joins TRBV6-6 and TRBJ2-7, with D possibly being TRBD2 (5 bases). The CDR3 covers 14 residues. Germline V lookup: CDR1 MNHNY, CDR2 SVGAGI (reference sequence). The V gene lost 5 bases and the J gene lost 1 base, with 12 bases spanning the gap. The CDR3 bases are TGTGCCAGCAGTGGCCGAGGGCCTTCCTACGAGCAGTACTTC. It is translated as CASSGRGPSYEQYF.

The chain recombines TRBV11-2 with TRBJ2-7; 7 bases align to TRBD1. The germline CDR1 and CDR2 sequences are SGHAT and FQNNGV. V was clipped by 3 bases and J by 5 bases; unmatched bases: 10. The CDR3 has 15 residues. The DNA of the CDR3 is TGTGCCAGCAGCTTCCTTGGCGACAGGGCCCACGAGCAGTACTTC. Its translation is CASSFLGDRAHEQYF.

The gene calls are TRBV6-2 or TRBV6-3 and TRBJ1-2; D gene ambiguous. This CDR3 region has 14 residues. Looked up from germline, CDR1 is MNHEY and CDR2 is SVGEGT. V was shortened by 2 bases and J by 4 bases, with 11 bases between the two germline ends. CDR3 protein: CASSYVRPGYGYTF. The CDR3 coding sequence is TGTGCCAGCAGTTACGTCAGGCCAGGCTATGGCTACACCTTC.